This T cell receptor (beta chain) was captured in a study of cytomegalovirus exposure and HLA in healthy donors. A remark on this clone: Antigen unknown.

The J segment lost 2 bases and the V segment lost 7 bases, leaving 5 bases of the junction unmatched. The CDR3 length is 14 residues. CDR1 is MDHEN and CDR2 is SYDVKM in the germline V gene. Profiled with immunoSEQ multiplex PCR; TCRdb holds only in-frame clones, not every one. The profile shows around 50,000 clones, roughly 94% of them singletons. General study results and limits: The study recorded 150 to 200 TCR beta chains that were cytomegalovirus-associated. TCR clusters originating in the first cohort tended to co-occur in the 100 to 150 validation repertoires, according to a later analysis.

Sequencing was carried out using PBMCs. This TCR was recovered from a woman under 30 in good health and CMV-seropositive. The V and J genes are TRBV28 and TRBJ1-2; the match to TRBD1 covers 9 bases. This CDR3 is CASTQGASNYGYTF. CDR3 in DNA: TGTGCCAGCACACAGGGGGCCTCAAACTATGGCTACACCTTC.